This entry lists 9 T cell receptor beta chains sequenced from one sample in a study of CD4 and CD8 cells across lung adenocarcinoma regions. From the PCR reads, TCRdb called clonotypes with MiXCR, one entry per CDR3 protein. The sample lists some 9,600 distinct CDR3 sequences, 35% to 50% occurring once. The sample consisted of CD4+ T cells from the margin of a lung tumor. Source of these receptors: a female donor with lung adenocarcinoma. The CD4 and CD8 labels of this study may be unreliable.

This clonotype was recorded many times. The chain uses TRBV12-3 or TRBV12-4 and TRBJ2-1, with TRBD1 identical over 7 bases. This CDR3 is 16 amino acids long. J lost 5 bases, V lost 4 bases, and 11 bases had no gene match. In DNA, the CDR3 is TGTGCCAGCAGTTGGGATACCGGTACAGGGGACAATGAGCAGTTCTTC. It specifies CASSWDTGTGDNEQFF.

This clonotype is judged medium-sized. The gene calls are TRBV6-5 and TRBJ1-4; D possibly corresponds to TRBD1 (5 bases). The ends were cut back, 0 bases at V and 5 bases at J, with 13 bases in the middle. The length of the CDR3 is 16 residues. CDR1 is MNHEY and CDR2 is SVGAGI in the germline V gene. The CDR3 sequence: CASSYSPGGDNEKLFF. The CDR3 bases are TGTGCCAGCAGTTACTCGCCTGGGGGTGACAATGAAAAACTGTTTTTT.

This clonotype ranks as medium-sized. The gene calls are TRBV27 and TRBJ2-1; D is undetermined. The V end lost 6 bases, the J end lost 0 bases, and 9 bases lay between the germline ends. The CDR3 covers 14 residues. Germline V gene data show CDR1 as MNHEY and CDR2 as SMNVEV (reference sequence). The CDR3: CASSFDNSYNEQFF. The CDR3 DNA sequence: TGTGCCAGCAGCTTCGATAACTCCTACAATGAGCAGTTCTTC.

This chain connects TRBV6-2 or TRBV6-3 to TRBJ2-1; 8 nucleotides agree with TRBD1. Trimming cost V 6 bases and J 3 bases; bases outside gene matches: 10. Germline loops: CDR1 MNHEY, CDR2 SVGEGT. The length of the CDR3 is 16 residues. The CDR3 DNA reads TGTGCCAGCAGCCCCCATGACAGGGGAGACTACAATGAGCAGTTCTTC. This encodes CASSPHDRGDYNEQFF.

The J gene is TRBJ2-2, the V gene TRBV4-1; 8 nucleotides align to TRBD1. The CDR3 has 16 amino acids. With V trimmed by 1 base and J by 6 bases, 7 bases remained unmatched. Germline V gene sequence: CDR1 MGHRA, CDR2 YSYEKL. CDR3 residues: CASSQGSAGGSGELFF. DNA for the CDR3: TGCGCCAGCAGCCAAGGGTCCGCAGGGGGCTCCGGGGAGCTGTTTTTT.

By sample fraction, this clonotype is large. The chain is built from TRBV7-6 and TRBJ2-1; D may be TRBD2 (5 bases). The CDR3 spans 11 residues. CDR1 and CDR2 (germline): SGHVS, FNYEAQ. With 4 bases removed from V and 9 bases from J, the gap between germline ends came to 7 bases. DNA of the CDR3: TGTGCCAGCAGCTCCGGGGTTGAGCAGTTCTTC. Translated, it gives CASSSGVEQFF. The full variable domain, in which reference TRBV7-6 and TRBJ2-1 provide the parts outside the CDR3, is GAGVSQSPRYKVTKRGQDVALRCDPISGHVSLYWYRQALGQGPEFLTYFNYEAQQDKSGLPNDRFSAERPEGSISTLTIQRTEQRDSAMYRCASSSGVEQFFGPGTRLTVL.

The rearrangement joins TRBV6-1 to TRBJ2-1; perhaps TRBD1 as D (6 bases). The CDR3 extends over 16 amino acids. The germline V gene has CDR1 MNHNS and CDR2 SASEGT. The V end was cut by 3 bases, the J end by 8 bases, with 20 bases between. DNA of the CDR3: TGTGCCAGCAGTGACTTCCGGGACAAGGGCAGGGATGAGCAGTTCTTC. Its protein product is CASSDFRDKGRDEQFF.

This rearrangement joins TRBV4-1 to TRBJ2-3; TRBD1 or TRBD2 may be the D gene (6 bases each). CDR1 and CDR2 from the germline V gene are MGHRA and YSYEKL. With 4 bases removed from V and 5 bases from J, the gap between germline ends came to 28 bases. The CDR3 runs to 19 residues. CDR3 loop: CASSPGAGLGGRDQDTQYF. CDR3 bases: TGCGCCAGCAGCCCGGGCGCGGGGCTCGGGGGCCGTGACCAAGATACGCAGTATTTT.

The chain has TRBV12-3 or TRBV12-4 and TRBJ2-2; D remains ambiguous. The CDR3 contains 14 residues. V lost 2 bases to trimming and J lost 6 bases, with 10 bases between them. The chain's CDR3 is CASSLSRIAGELFF. The CDR3 bases are TGTGCCAGCAGTTTATCTAGAATTGCCGGGGAGCTGTTTTTT.